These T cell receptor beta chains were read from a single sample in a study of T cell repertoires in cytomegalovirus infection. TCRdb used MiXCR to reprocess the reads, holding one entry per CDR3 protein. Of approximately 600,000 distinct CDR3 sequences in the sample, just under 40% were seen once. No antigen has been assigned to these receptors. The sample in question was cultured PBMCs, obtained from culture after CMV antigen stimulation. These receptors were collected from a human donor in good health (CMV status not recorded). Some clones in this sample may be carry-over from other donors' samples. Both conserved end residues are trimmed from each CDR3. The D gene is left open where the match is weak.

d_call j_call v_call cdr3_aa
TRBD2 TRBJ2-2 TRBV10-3 ATGGGGPNTGELF
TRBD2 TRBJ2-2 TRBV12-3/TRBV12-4 ASRTSALSGTYTGELF
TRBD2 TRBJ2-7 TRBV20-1 SAPKLGLAGAVEQY
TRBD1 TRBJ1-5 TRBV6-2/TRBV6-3 ASRSLQGQSNQPQH
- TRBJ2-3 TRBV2 ASTGGGTPDTQY
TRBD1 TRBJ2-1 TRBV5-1 ASSFDPGTAKDEQF
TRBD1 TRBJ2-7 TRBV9 ASSPSGQGGREQY
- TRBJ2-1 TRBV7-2 ASSRQLVYEQF
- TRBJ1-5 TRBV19 ASSGTGFVMPQH
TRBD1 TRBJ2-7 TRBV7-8 ASSSNPGQGSYEQY
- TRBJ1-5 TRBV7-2 ASSLDGGRNQPQH
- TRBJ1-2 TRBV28 ASNTGGEWGYGYT
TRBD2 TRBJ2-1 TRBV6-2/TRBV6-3 ASSYSGRGVAGAEQF
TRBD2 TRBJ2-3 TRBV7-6 ASSRAGGLPDTQY
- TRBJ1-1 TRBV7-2 ASSPWGGNTEAF
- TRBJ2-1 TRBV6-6 ASGGGPDEQF
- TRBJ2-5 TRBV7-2 ASSRAWGQGETQY
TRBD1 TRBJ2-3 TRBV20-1 SADSGTGPADTQY
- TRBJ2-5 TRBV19 ASRKPPETQY
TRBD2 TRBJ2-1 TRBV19 ASSGASGAYNEQF
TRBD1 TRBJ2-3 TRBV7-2 ASSFDRVMDTQY
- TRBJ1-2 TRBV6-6 ASRETGLSDGYT